Here is one T cell receptor (beta chain) with its context. Its antigen is unidentified. The sample is drawn from a study of vaccination and CD4 T cells after COVID-19. About the research overall: Collection of post-COVID samples occurred a median about 100 days after diagnosis, spanning a range of 35 to 161.

General study findings and limits: Convalescent patients' clones that were vaccine-specific were spike mono-reactive in 304 of 307 cases. Post-vaccination, and not before, a median roughly 89% of reactive clones appeared in convalescent patients.

Cultured CD4+ T cell DNA was sequenced using the Oncomine TCR Beta short-read assay. Extraction of genomic DNA was performed on cultured CD4+ T cells. MiXCR, run by TCRdb on the PCR reads, gives a single entry per CDR3 protein. The data show about 4,000 distinct CDR3 sequences, approximately 22% seen once. V was cut by 1 base and J by 7 bases, with 4 bases left in between. The CDR3 contains 11 residues. Per the germline V gene, CDR1 is MNHEY and CDR2 is SVGAGI. As for treatment: 10-day PBMC culture with coronavirus spike peptide pools or control peptides (ViraFEST assay). This clonotype was obtained from a human donor who had recovered from COVID-19. The material was CD4+ T cells from blood, cultured in vitro, obtained after SARS-CoV-2 vaccination. The gene calls are TRBV6-5 and TRBJ1-1; D call uncertain. The CDR3 sequence: CASSYLGEAFF. The CDR3 DNA follows: TGTGCCAGCAGTTACTTGGGTGAAGCTTTCTTT.